This entry lists 28 T cell receptor beta chains sequenced from one sample in a study of T cells in Graves' hyperthyroidism and ophthalmopathy. Amplification of TCR beta CDR3 regions used RNA as the template. HTBI primers were used for first-round RT-PCR of the TCR CDR3. Via MiXCR, TCRdb re-called the multiplex PCR reads, giving one row per CDR3 protein. The data contain approximately 430,000 distinct CDR3 sequences, under 15% of them seen just once; the ten biggest clones take up about 13%. Material: blood. The receptors here all came from a man aged 18-30 years with Graves' ophthalmopathy.

This clonotype was seen at least ten times. The chain combines TRBV5-1 with TRBJ2-1; TRBD2 matches 13 bases. Germline V gene lookup returns CDR1 SGHRS and CDR2 YFSETQ. The trim removed 2 bases at V and 4 bases at J, leaving 6 bases unmatched. The CDR3 runs 17 residues. CDR3 sequence: CASSFGLAGAQYNEQFF. The CDR3 DNA is TGCGCCAGCAGCTTCGGACTAGCGGGGGCCCAGTACAATGAGCAGTTCTTC.

This clonotype was seen repeatedly, ten times or more. V is TRBV5-1 and J is TRBJ2-1; 8 bases are shared with TRBD2. The ends lost 0 bases at V and 2 bases at J; junction bases unmatched: 10. There are 18 residues in the CDR3. Germline V gene lookup returns CDR1 SGHRS and CDR2 YFSETQ. The CDR3 DNA is TGCGCCAGCAGCTTGGCCGATAGCGGGATACTCACCTACAATGAGCAGTTCTTC. Translating it yields CASSLADSGILTYNEQFF.

This clonotype was picked up many times. The gene calls are TRBV7-8 and TRBJ2-7, with 12 bases matching TRBD2. This CDR3 has 16 amino acids. V trimming: 5 bases; J trimming: 3 bases; junction bases outside the gene matches: 8. Per the germline V gene, CDR1 is SGHVS and CDR2 is FQNEAQ. The CDR3 spells CASSPLAGGTYYEQYF. The CDR3 region has the DNA TGTGCCAGCAGCCCCCTAGCGGGGGGGACCTACTACGAGCAGTACTTC.

This chain links TRBV6-4 with TRBJ2-1; D is perhaps TRBD1 (5 bases). Germline lookup yields CDR1 MRHNA and CDR2 SNTAGT. The CDR3 has 12 amino acids. The V gene lost 5 bases and the J gene lost 9 bases, with 11 bases spanning the gap. CDR3 sequence reads: CASSPGFGEQFF. The DNA of the CDR3 is TGTGCCAGCAGTCCAGGGTTCGGTGAGCAGTTCTTC.

Many counts were recorded for this clonotype. The genes are TRBV29-1 and TRBJ2-7; 7 bases match TRBD1. CDR1 is SQVTM and CDR2 is ANQGSEA in the germline V gene. This CDR3 region has 13 residues. Trimming removed 6 bases from V and 3 bases from J; junction bases left unmatched: 8. The CDR3 region has the DNA TGCAGCGTCCAGGGGGTCCGGGGCTACGAGCAGTACTTC. It is translated as CSVQGVRGYEQYF.

This clonotype was observed a handful of times. V and J are TRBV6-1 and TRBJ2-3; no firm D call. The CDR3 extends over 13 amino acids. Deletions cut 5 bases from V and 2 bases from J, with 8 bases between. From germline, CDR1 is MNHNS and CDR2 SASEGT. DNA of the CDR3: TGTGCCAGCAGTCAGCTCTACACAGATACGCAGTATTTT. Translating gives CASSQLYTDTQYF.

This clonotype was recorded at least ten times. The chain has TRBV6-1 and TRBJ2-7, with unresolved D. This CDR3 spans 13 amino acids. Looked up from germline, CDR1 is MNHNS and CDR2 is SASEGT. Trimming removed 5 bases from V and 0 bases from J, with 8 bases in between. The CDR3 loop is CASSPTPSYEQYF. The DNA of the CDR3 is TGTGCCAGCAGTCCGACTCCCTCCTACGAGCAGTACTTC.

This clonotype was seen at least ten times. The rearrangement joins TRBV7-6 to TRBJ2-5; TRBD2 matches at 10 bases. V shed 7 bases, J shed 4 bases, and the junction held 12 bases outside the gene matches. The CDR3 runs 16 residues. CDR1 SGHVS and CDR2 FNYEAQ come from the germline V gene. Here the CDR3 DNA reads TGTGCCAGCACCCGGTACGGGACTAGCGTAGGAGAGACCCAGTACTTC. Protein sequence: CASTRYGTSVGETQYF.

This clonotype has ten or more counts. The J gene is TRBJ2-7, the V gene TRBV7-8, with 9 bases fitting TRBD2. The germline CDR1 and CDR2 sequences are SGHVS and FQNEAQ. CDR3 length equals 12 residues. J lost 5 bases, V lost 10 bases, and 6 bases had no gene match. CDR3 sequence reads: CATSSGIHEQYF. The CDR3 DNA follows: TGTGCCACCTCTAGCGGGATTCACGAGCAGTACTTC.

This clonotype was picked up many times. This chain links TRBV14 with TRBJ2-1, with unresolved D. In germline, CDR1 is SGHDN, CDR2 FVKESK. V was trimmed by 1 base and J by 10 bases, leaving 11 bases between them. The CDR3 extends over 13 amino acids. CDR3 bases: TGTGCCAGCAGCCAAGTACAAATGGGAGAGCAGTTCTTC. This gives the protein CASSQVQMGEQFF. The variable domain in full, with the rest retrieved from reference TRBV14 and TRBJ2-1, is EAGVTQFPSHSVIEKGQTVTLRCDPISGHDNLYWYRRVMGKEIKFLLHFVKESKQDESGMPNNRFLAERTGGTYSTLKVQPAELEDSGVYFCASSQVQMGEQFFGPGTRLTVL.

The table lists this clonotype with many counts. V is TRBV15 and J is TRBJ2-5; 11 nucleotides match TRBD2. The germline V gene encodes CDR1 LNHNV and CDR2 YYDKDF (reference sequence). The CDR3 runs 18 residues. The V and J ends lost 0 bases and 5 bases, in that order; junction bases with no gene match: 11. The chain's CDR3 is CATSRDGVLAGVSETQYF. The CDR3 coding sequence is TGTGCCACCAGCAGAGATGGGGTACTAGCGGGAGTAAGTGAGACCCAGTACTTC. Supplemented by reference TRBV15 and TRBJ2-5, the full variable domain reads DAMVIQNPRYQVTQFGKPVTLSCSQTLNHNVMYWYQQKSSQAPKLLFHYYDKDFNNEADTPDNFQSRRPNTSFCFLDIRSPGLGDTAMYLCATSRDGVLAGVSETQYFGPGTRLLVL.

This clonotype was detected ten times or more. V and J are TRBV30 and TRBJ1-3, with a weak D call TRBD1 (5 bases). The germline gives CDR1 GTSNPN, CDR2 SVGIG (reference sequence). V was shortened by 6 bases and J by 4 bases, with 16 bases between the two germline ends. This CDR3 region has 14 residues. CDR3 DNA: TGTGCCTGCCAGCAGACAGATAGGGGAAACACCATATATTTT. As protein: CACQQTDRGNTIYF.

The rearrangement links TRBV6-5 to TRBJ2-3, with 9 bases aligning to TRBD1. This CDR3 contains 18 residues. Germline CDR1 reads MNHEY; CDR2 reads SVGAGI. V was clipped by 0 bases and J by 0 bases; unmatched bases: 7. For the CDR3, the DNA is TGTGCCAGCAGTTACTCCACCAGGGGGACAGGGAGCACAGATACGCAGTATTTT. Its protein is CASSYSTRGTGSTDTQYF.

This chain connects TRBV4-1 to TRBJ1-2; a weak D match, TRBD1 (5 bases). V was clipped by 0 bases and J by 4 bases, with 15 bases between them. The germline V gene encodes CDR1 MGHRA and CDR2 YSYEKL. The CDR3 loop spans 16 amino acids. The chain's CDR3 is CASSQERWGRVYGYTF. CDR3 coding DNA: TGCGCCAGCAGCCAAGAACGATGGGGACGGGTCTATGGCTACACCTTC.

The chain has TRBV6-5 and TRBJ2-3; D gene ambiguous. Germline values: CDR1 MNHEY, CDR2 SVGAGI. There are 13 residues in the CDR3. With 2 bases removed from V and 5 bases from J, the gap between germline ends came to 8 bases. Written as DNA, the CDR3 is TGTGCCAGCAGTTACCTGGGCGGAGATACGCAGTATTTT. Translated: CASSYLGGDTQYF.

This clonotype was detected many times. The CDR3: CSADLAGGLGADTQYF. CDR3 bases: TGCAGTGCTGATTTAGCGGGAGGGCTTGGGGCAGATACGCAGTATTTT. The rearrangement links TRBV20-1 to TRBJ2-3, with 11 bases lining up with TRBD2. Germline lookup yields CDR1 DFQATT and CDR2 SNEGSKA (reference sequence). V lost 5 bases, J lost 4 bases, and 11 bases stayed unmatched. This CDR3 comprises 16 residues.

Only a few counts were recorded for this clonotype. V and J are TRBV14 and TRBJ2-5; D may correspond to TRBD1 or TRBD2 (7 bases each). CDR3 size: 21 residues. Germline CDR1 and CDR2: SGHDN and FVKESK. V gave up 0 bases and J gave up 2 bases, with 28 bases separating them. The CDR3 region has the DNA TGTGCCAGCAGCCAAGAAGGAGGCTGGTGGACCAGGGGGGGGTATCAAGAGACCCAGTACTTC. Translation gives CASSQEGGWWTRGGYQETQYF.

This clonotype has ten or more counts. This chain connects TRBV13 to TRBJ2-1; TRBD1 matches at 8 bases. CDR3 length equals 13 residues. J lost 7 bases, V lost 4 bases, and 3 bases had no gene match. Germline assignment: CDR1 PRHDT and CDR2 FYEKMQ (reference sequence). This CDR3 reads CASSYRQGNEQFF. CDR3 in DNA: TGTGCCAGCAGCTACAGACAGGGGAATGAGCAGTTCTTC. Drawing the rest from reference TRBV13 and TRBJ2-1, the complete variable domain is AAGVIQSPRHLIKEKRETATLKCYPIPRHDTVYWYQQGPGQDPQFLISFYEKMQSDKGSIPDRFSAQQFSDYHSELNMSSLELGDSALYFCASSYRQGNEQFFGPGTRLTVL.

The genes are TRBV15 and TRBJ2-7; TRBD2 matches 10 bases. V lost 6 bases and J lost 7; bases outside the gene matches: 12. CDR3 length: 15 residues. From germline, CDR1 is LNHNV and CDR2 YYDKDF (reference sequence). Here the CDR3 reads CATRTLAGDPVEQYF. CDR3 sequence (DNA): TGTGCCACCAGAACGCTAGCGGGAGATCCAGTTGAGCAGTACTTC.

This sequence joins TRBV4-1 and TRBJ2-1; 10 bases are a match to TRBD1. Germline CDR1 and CDR2: MGHRA and YSYEKL. The V segment lost 5 bases and the J segment 6 bases; nucleotides outside the gene matches: 10. The CDR3 runs 16 residues. DNA of the CDR3: TGCGCCAGCAGCAAAACCGGGACAGGGGTTGGCAATGAGCAGTTCTTC. Residues: CASSKTGTGVGNEQFF.

This clonotype was recorded many times. This chain's CDR3 is CASGRGKYEQYF. CDR3 nucleotide sequence: TGTGCCAGCGGCAGGGGGAAGTACGAGCAGTACTTC. The chain links TRBV27 to TRBJ2-7, with TRBD1 matching 7 bases. This CDR3 contains 12 residues. V trimming: 8 bases; J trimming: 4 bases; junction bases outside the gene matches: 5. Germline V CDR1 and CDR2: MNHEY, SMNVEV (reference sequence).

This clonotype has more than one count but fewer than ten. The chain joins TRBV7-8 to TRBJ2-1; TRBD2 agrees at 9 bases. CDR1 SGHVS and CDR2 FQNEAQ come from the germline V gene. The V and J ends lost 1 base and 4 bases, in that order; junction bases with no gene match: 5. This CDR3 region has 16 residues. CDR3 in amino acids: CASSLGGLATYNEQFF. For the CDR3, the DNA is TGTGCCAGCAGCTTAGGGGGACTAGCAACATACAATGAGCAGTTCTTC.

This clonotype was observed at least ten times. This rearrangement joins TRBV7-9 to TRBJ1-6, with D possibly TRBD1 on 5 matching bases. There are 14 residues in the CDR3. Germline V lookup: CDR1 SEHNR, CDR2 FQNEAQ (reference sequence). V was cut by 3 bases and J by 10 bases, with 13 bases left in between. Here the CDR3 DNA reads TGTGCCAGCAGCTTCGCCGTTGGGGGATCACCCCTCCACTTT. Translated: CASSFAVGGSPLHF.

This clonotype has at least ten counts. This chain links TRBV3-1 with TRBJ2-3; perhaps TRBD2 as D (6 bases). The CDR3 is 14 residues long. The germline V and J ends were trimmed by 4 bases and 2 bases, with 10 bases remaining between them. Looked up from germline, CDR1 is LGHDT and CDR2 is YNNKEL (reference sequence). The CDR3 DNA is TGTGCCAGCAGCCGCGCGGGGTTCACAGATACGCAGTATTTT. It encodes CASSRAGFTDTQYF.

The rearrangement joins TRBV4-1 to TRBJ2-7; TRBD2 might be the D (8 bases). The germline CDR1 and CDR2 sequences are MGHRA and YSYEKL. The CDR3 runs 15 residues. Between the trimmed V and J ends, which lost 7 bases and 0 bases, there was a span of 16 bases. CDR3 bases: TGCGCCAGCACCCCGGGAGGGACAGTCTCCTACGAGCAGTACTTC. Protein: CASTPGGTVSYEQYF.

This clonotype appeared a few times. J is TRBJ2-1 and V is TRBV27; D is undetermined. The V gene's germline CDR1 is MNHEY and CDR2 SMNVEV (reference sequence). This CDR3 spans 13 amino acids. V was trimmed by 0 bases and J by 7 bases, leaving 7 bases between them. As DNA, the CDR3 is TGTGCCAGCAGTTTATCGGTGGGGAATGAGCAGTTCTTC. It codes for CASSLSVGNEQFF.

In its sample, this clonotype was seen many times. The junction departs from germline at one end; a sequencing error may be responsible. The CDR3 here is CASSLRTGTDTQYF. In nucleotides, the CDR3 is TGCGCCAGCAGCTTGAGGACAGGGACAGATACGCAGTATTTT. J is TRBJ2-3 and V is TRBV3-1, with 8 positions matching TRBD1. Germline V gene lookup returns CDR1 LGHDT and CDR2 YNNKEL (reference sequence). The CDR3 extends over 14 amino acids.

The sample holds many counts of this clonotype. The chain joins TRBV12-3 or TRBV12-4 to TRBJ2-7, with 7 bases aligning to TRBD2. The junction had 8 bases not matched to a gene; V was cut back by 5 bases and J by 1 base. The CDR3 is 15 residues long. This CDR3 reads CASSASGEGSYEQYF. In DNA form, the CDR3 reads TGTGCCAGCAGTGCGAGCGGGGAGGGTTCCTACGAGCAGTACTTC.